Detailed here is one T cell receptor beta chain. With 5 bases clipped from V and 7 bases from J, the junction kept 13 bases outside the gene matches. Germline V gene sequence: CDR1 SGHRS, CDR2 YFSETQ. The CDR3 is made up of 15 amino acids. This sample was included in a study of blood T cell repertoires in COVID-19. Study-level background: PBMCs, B-cell-depleted T cells, or T cells were the source of the cDNA or gDNA that made up the material.

In the original analysis: Cell counts per sample came from amplifying reference gene primers. The method was immunoSEQ multiplex PCR; TCRdb's version includes in-frame clones alone and lacks a portion of them. That table furnishes V, J and clone size, whereas the DNA furnished D and trimming. The sample includes about 200,000 clones, roughly 84% of them seen just once. The specimen sequenced was peripheral blood. The chain links TRBV5-1 to TRBJ2-5; 8 nucleotides align to TRBD2. The sequence came from a human donor in a cohort sampled during active COVID-19. This CDR3 reads CASRLAATEPGTQYF. CDR3 coding DNA: TGCGCCAGCAGACTAGCGGCAACGGAGCCGGGGACCCAGTACTTC.